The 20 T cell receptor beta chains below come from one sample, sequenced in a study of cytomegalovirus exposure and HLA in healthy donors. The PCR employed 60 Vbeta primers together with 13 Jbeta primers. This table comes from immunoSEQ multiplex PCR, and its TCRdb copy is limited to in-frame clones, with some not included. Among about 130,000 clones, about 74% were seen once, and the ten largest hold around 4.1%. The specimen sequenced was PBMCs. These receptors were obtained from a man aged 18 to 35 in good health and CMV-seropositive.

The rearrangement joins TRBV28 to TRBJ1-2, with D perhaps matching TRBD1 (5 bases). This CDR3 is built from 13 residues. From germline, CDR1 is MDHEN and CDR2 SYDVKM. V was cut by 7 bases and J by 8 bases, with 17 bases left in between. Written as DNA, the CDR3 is TGTGCCAGCACCCGCTTGGGGGGAGGGGGCTACACCTTC. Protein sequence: CASTRLGGGGYTF.

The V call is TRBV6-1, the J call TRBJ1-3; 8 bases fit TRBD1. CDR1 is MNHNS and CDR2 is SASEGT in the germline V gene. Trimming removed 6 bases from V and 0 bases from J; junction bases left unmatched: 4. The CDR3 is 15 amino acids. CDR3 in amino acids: CASSPTGGSGNTIYF. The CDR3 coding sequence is TGTGCCAGCAGCCCCACAGGGGGCTCTGGAAACACCATATATTTT.

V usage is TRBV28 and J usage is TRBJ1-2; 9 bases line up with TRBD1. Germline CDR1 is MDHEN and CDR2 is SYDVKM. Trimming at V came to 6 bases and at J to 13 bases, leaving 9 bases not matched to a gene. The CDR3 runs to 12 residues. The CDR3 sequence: CASRGNRGRGTF. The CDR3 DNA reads TGTGCCAGCAGGGGGAACAGGGGGCGAGGCACCTTC.

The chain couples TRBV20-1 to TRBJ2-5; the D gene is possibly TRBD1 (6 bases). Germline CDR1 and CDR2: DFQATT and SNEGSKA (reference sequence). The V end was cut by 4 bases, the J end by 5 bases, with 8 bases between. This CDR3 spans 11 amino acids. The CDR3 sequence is CSANRAETQYF. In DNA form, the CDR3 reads TGCAGTGCTAACAGGGCTGAGACCCAGTACTTC.

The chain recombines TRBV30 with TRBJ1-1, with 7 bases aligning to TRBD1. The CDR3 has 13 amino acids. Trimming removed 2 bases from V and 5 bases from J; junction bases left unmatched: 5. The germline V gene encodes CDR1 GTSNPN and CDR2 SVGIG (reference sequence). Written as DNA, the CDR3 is TGTGCCTGGAGTTTAAGGGGGCTAACTGAAGCTTTCTTT. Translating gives CAWSLRGLTEAFF. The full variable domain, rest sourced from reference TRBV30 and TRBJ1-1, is SQTIHQWPATLVQPVGSPLSLECTVEGTSNPNLYWYRQAAGRGLQLLFYSVGIGQISSEVPQNLSASRPQDRQFILSSKKLLLSDSGFYLCAWSLRGLTEAFFGQGTRLTVV.

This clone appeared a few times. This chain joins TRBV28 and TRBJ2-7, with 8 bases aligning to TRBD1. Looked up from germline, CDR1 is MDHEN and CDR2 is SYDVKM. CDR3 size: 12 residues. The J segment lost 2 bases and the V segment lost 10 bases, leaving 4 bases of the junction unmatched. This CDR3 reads CATDRGAYEQYF. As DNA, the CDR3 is TGTGCCACTGACAGGGGAGCCTACGAGCAGTACTTC.

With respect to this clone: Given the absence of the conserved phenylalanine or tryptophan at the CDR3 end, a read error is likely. This CDR3 reads CASSSTREGALYGYTL. CDR3 coding DNA: TGTGCCAGCAGCTCCACCCGGGAGGGGGCCCTCTATGGCTACACCCTC. This sequence joins TRBV7-9 and TRBJ1-2; TRBD1 matches at 7 bases. Germline V gives CDR1 SEHNR, CDR2 FQNEAQ (reference sequence). V shed 4 bases and J 4 bases; nucleotides not matched to a gene: 12. This CDR3 region has 16 residues.

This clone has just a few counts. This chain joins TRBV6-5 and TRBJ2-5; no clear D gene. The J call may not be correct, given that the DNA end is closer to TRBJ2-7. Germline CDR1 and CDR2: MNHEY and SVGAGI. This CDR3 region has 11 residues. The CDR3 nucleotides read TGTGCCAGCAGATCGCCCTACGAGCAGTACTTC. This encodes CASRSPYEQYF.

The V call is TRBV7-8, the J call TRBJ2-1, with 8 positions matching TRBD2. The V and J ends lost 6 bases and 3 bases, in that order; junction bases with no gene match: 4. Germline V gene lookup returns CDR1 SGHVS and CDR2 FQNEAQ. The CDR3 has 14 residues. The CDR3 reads CASRLSGSYNEQFF. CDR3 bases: TGTGCCAGCAGACTAAGCGGGAGCTACAATGAGCAGTTCTTC.

CDR3 region: CAVHLSGADGNTIYF. The CDR3 bases are TGTGCCGTCCACCTCAGCGGGGCCGACGGAAACACCATATATTTT. The chain couples TRBV10-3 to TRBJ1-3, with a possible D match to TRBD1 (5 bases). With 11 bases removed from V and 4 bases from J, the gap between germline ends came to 21 bases. CDR3 size: 15 residues. Germline assignment: CDR1 ENHRY and CDR2 SYGVKD.

The CDR3 region is CASSSRTSGRYNEQFF. In DNA, the CDR3 is TGTGCCAGCAGCTCAAGGACTAGCGGGAGGTACAATGAGCAGTTCTTC. This chain links TRBV5-6 with TRBJ2-1; 14 nucleotides match TRBD2. CDR3 length: 16 amino acids. Trimming took 3 bases from V and 4 from J; bases not matched to a gene: 3. The germline V gene encodes CDR1 SGHDT and CDR2 YYEEEE.

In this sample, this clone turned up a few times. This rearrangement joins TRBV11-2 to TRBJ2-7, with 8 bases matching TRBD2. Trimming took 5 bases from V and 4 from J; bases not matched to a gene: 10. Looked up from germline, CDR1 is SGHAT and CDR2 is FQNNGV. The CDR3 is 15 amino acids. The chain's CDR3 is CASSVGSGSIYEQYF. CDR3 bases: TGTGCCAGCAGCGTTGGGAGCGGGAGTATTTACGAGCAGTACTTC. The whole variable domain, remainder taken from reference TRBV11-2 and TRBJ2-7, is EAGVAQSPRYKIIEKRQSVAFWCNPISGHATLYWYQQILGQGPKLLIQFQNNGVVDDSQLPKDRFSAERLKGVDSTLKIQPAKLEDSAVYLCASSVGSGSIYEQYFGPGTRLTVT.

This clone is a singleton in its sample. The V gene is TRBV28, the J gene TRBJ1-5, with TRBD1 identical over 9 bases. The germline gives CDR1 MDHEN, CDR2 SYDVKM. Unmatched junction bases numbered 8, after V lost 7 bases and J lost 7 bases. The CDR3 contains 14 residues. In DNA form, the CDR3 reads TGTGCCAGCATCGCACAGGGGGCTGGGCAGCCCCAGCATTTT. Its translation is CASIAQGAGQPQHF. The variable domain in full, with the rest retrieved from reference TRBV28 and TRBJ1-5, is DVKVTQSSRYLVKRTGEKVFLECVQDMDHENMFWYRQDPGLGLRLIYFSYDVKMKEKGDIPEGYSVSREKKERFSLILESASTNQTSMYLCASIAQGAGQPQHFGDGTRLSIL.

This CDR3 is CASSLASGPIYEQYF. The DNA of the CDR3 is TGTGCCAGCAGCTTAGCCAGCGGCCCTATTTACGAGCAGTACTTC. This chain uses TRBV7-2 with TRBJ2-7; the D gene is possibly TRBD2 (5 bases). The germline V gene has CDR1 SGHTA and CDR2 FQGNSA. The CDR3 runs to 15 residues. V lost 0 bases to trimming and J lost 4 bases, with 13 bases between them.

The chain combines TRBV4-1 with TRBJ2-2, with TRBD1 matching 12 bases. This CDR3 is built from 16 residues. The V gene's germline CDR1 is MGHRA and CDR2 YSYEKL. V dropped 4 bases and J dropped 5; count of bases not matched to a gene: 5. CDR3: CASSPGQGARTGELFF. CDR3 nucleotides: TGCGCCAGCAGCCCGGGACAGGGGGCGAGGACCGGGGAGCTGTTTTTT.

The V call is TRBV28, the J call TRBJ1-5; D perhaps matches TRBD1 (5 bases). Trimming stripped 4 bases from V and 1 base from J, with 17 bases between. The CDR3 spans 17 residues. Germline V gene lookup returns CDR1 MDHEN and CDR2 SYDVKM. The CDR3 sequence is CASSSPHVGGSNQPQHF. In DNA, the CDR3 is TGTGCCAGCAGTTCCCCCCACGTGGGGGGAAGCAATCAGCCCCAGCATTTT.

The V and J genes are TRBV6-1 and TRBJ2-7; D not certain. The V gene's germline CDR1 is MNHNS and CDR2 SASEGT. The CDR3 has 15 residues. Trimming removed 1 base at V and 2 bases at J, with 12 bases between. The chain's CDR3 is CASSEGHPYAYEQYF. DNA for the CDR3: TGTGCCAGCAGTGAAGGACACCCTTATGCCTACGAGCAGTACTTC.

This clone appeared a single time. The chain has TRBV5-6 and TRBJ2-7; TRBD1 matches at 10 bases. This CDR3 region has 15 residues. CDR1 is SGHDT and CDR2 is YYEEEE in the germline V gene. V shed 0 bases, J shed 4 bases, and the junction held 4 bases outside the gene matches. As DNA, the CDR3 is TGTGCCAGCAGCTTGGGGGACAGGGGATGGTACGAGCAGTACTTC. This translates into CASSLGDRGWYEQYF.

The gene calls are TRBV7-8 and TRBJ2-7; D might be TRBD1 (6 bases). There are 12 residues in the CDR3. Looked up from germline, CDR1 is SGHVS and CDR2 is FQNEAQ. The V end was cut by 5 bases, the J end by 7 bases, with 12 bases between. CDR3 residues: CASSLDSAEQYF. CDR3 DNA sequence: TGTGCCAGCAGCCTGGACAGCGCTGAGCAGTACTTC.

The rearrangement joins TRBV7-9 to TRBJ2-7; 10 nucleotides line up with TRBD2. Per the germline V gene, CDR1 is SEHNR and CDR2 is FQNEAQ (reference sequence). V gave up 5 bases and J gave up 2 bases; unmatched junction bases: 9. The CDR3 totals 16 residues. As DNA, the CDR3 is TGTGCCAGCAGCACTGTTGACGGGACTAGCGCCTACGAGCAGTACTTC. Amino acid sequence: CASSTVDGTSAYEQYF.